This TCR beta chain was sequenced during a study of blood T cell repertoires in COVID-19. In the study's own analysis: Amplified reference gene primers provided the basis for estimating nucleated cell counts. Sequenced by immunoSEQ multiplex PCR; TCRdb stores in-frame clones only, minus some. V and J calls and clone size are as listed in that table; D and trimming were resolved from the DNA. The sample consists of 140,000 or so clones, about 90% of them appearing once. In germline, CDR1 is SGHTA, CDR2 FQGTGA. This CDR3 spans 14 amino acids. Trimming took 1 base from V and 2 from J, leaving 8 bases between them.

Material: peripheral blood. This TCR was recovered from a woman of 80 years or more with acute or convalescent COVID-19. The rearrangement uses TRBV7-3 and TRBJ1-1, with D hard to call. The CDR3 is CASSLNGGNTEAFF. CDR3 coding DNA: TGTGCCAGCAGCTTAAATGGAGGAAACACTGAAGCTTTCTTT.